The text below deals with one TCR beta chain. The sample comes from a study of blood T cell repertoires in COVID-19. Study context: Material from acute and convalescent COVID-19 was sourced from the United States, Italy and Spain. The analysed material was cDNA or gDNA that came from T cells, B-cell-depleted T cells, or PBMCs.

Per the authors' pipeline: Reference gene primer amplification gave nucleated cell count estimates. Sequencing was performed with immunoSEQ multiplex PCR; in TCRdb, only in-frame clones are kept and a portion is missing. V, J and clone size derive from that table, while D and trimming were established from the DNA sequence. The sample contains about 210,000 clones, around 83% of which appear only once. Specimen: peripheral blood. The TCR sequence derives from a man aged 50-60 years with active or convalescent COVID-19.

CDR3 nucleotide sequence: TGTGCCAGCAGCCCGAGACTAGCGGGAGAAGGAGATACGCAGTATTTT. Its protein product is CASSPRLAGEGDTQYF. The V and J genes are TRBV9 and TRBJ2-3; 12 nucleotides line up with TRBD2. The CDR3 consists of 16 residues. Germline loops: CDR1 SGDLS, CDR2 YYNGEE. After removal of 4 bases from V and 5 bases from J, the junction contained 8 bases not matched to a gene.